This TCR beta chain was identified in a study of blood T cell repertoires in COVID-19 (dated by TCRdb to 2019 to 2021). At the level of the whole study: Samples from collaborators originated in the United States, Italy and Spain and spanned both the acute and convalescent phases of COVID-19. The prospective study material was composed of cDNA or gDNA derived from T cells, B-cell-depleted T cells, or PBMCs. Deeply sampled blood TCRbeta repertoires from subjects exposed to, actively infected with, or recovered from COVID-19 were included in the dataset. The repertoires were released in a freely available public database meant as a resource for research on the immune response to SARS-CoV-2. Samples were obtained from the ongoing ImmuneRACE study (first 160 participants) and from 1,254 subjects provided by 6 global collaborators. Sample metadata almost always included a de-identified subject ID, COVID-19 status, age in years and sex. Where available, HLA class I and class II types were taken from metadata supplied by the sample provider and were not determined by assay-based typing.

Turning to this clone: Its target antigen remains unknown. Base quality data are lacking; no much larger clone is found one base away.

Summary of the overall study and its limitations: How much clinical and demographic metadata was included differed by source and by participant, and the metadata was provided uncurated.

Each collaborating institution followed its own protocols to collect whole blood in K2EDTA tubes. For TCRbeta analysis, collaborator samples were shipped as frozen whole blood, as isolated PBMCs, or as DNA extracted from either sample type. The CDR3 has 15 amino acids, counting the end cysteine and phenylalanine. The only DNA kept is the CDR3, 45 bases in frame from the first base. The V end loses 0 bases and the J end loses 2 bases, and a stretch of 11 bases separates them. CDR1 is given as SGDLS and CDR2 as YYNGEE, both from the germline V gene. The immunoSEQ Assay, a bias-controlled multiplex PCR, was used to amplify TCRbeta CDR3 regions from genomic DNA. In the source study's methods: The number of nucleated cells in each sample was estimated from the amplification of reference gene primers within the assay. Sequence reads were collapsed and filtered to measure the absolute abundance of every unique TCRbeta CDR3 rearrangement. For each sample, productive Simpson clonality was calculated as the square root of Simpson's diversity index across productive rearrangements. As stored in TCRdb, this immuneACCESS dataset retains in-frame rearrangements with V and J assigned. A fraction of the clones does not appear; measured against another copy, unresolved V genes explain less than half of the discrepancy, and the remainder lacks a known reason. That table furnishes V, J and clone size, whereas the DNA furnished D and trimming. The sample table lists 140,000 to 150,000 clones, about four fifths of them with a count of one. The ten largest clones represent about 8% of the sample.

This clonotype was obtained from a human donor with acute or convalescent COVID-19. The donor label of this sample is uncertain. Recombination linked TRBV9 to TRBJ1-2, and the D gene may be TRBD1, 6 bases matching. Sequencing was done on a sample of peripheral blood. The DNA reads TGTGCCAGCAGCGTAGATGGGGGGGCGAACTATGGCTACACCTTC. The resulting protein is CASSVDGGANYGYTF.